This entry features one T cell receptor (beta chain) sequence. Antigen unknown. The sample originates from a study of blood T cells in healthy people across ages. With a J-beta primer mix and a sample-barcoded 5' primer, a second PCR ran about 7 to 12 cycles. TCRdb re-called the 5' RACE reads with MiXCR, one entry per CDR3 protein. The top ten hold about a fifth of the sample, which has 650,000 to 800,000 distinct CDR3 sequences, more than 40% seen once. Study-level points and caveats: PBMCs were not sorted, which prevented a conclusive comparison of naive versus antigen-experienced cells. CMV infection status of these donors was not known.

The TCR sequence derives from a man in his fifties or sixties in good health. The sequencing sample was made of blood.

The CDR3 spells CASSLEVDQPQHF. The CDR3 DNA follows: TGTGCCAGCAGCTTAGAGGTAGACCAGCCCCAGCATTTT. This rearrangement joins TRBV7-9 to TRBJ1-5; D gene ambiguous. The germline CDR1 and CDR2 sequences are SEHNR and FQNEAQ (reference sequence). The CDR3 covers 13 residues. The ends were cut back, 1 base at V and 7 bases at J, with 8 bases in the middle.